This T cell receptor (beta chain) was found in a study of identical twins. Each donor was a healthy Caucasian. From the 5' RACE reads, TCRdb called clonotypes with MiXCR, one entry per CDR3 protein. The sample comprises a few hundred thousand distinct CDR3 sequences, under 9.5% of which are singletons, and over 2% rests with the top ten. CDR1 and CDR2 (germline): KGHDR, SFDVKD. This CDR3 has 13 amino acids. Broader study findings: Conclusions came from cross-sectional statistical analysis, not from following the same donors. The more abundant beta clonotypes in cord blood had fewer insertions, and memory repertoires did not show this.

About this clonotype: The antigen is not known.

This sample was shared with a second study, whose subject was yellow fever vaccine responses in identical twins.

The sequencing input was memory (CD45RO+) T cells sorted from blood. The sequence was obtained from a woman aged 18-29 years in good health. The chain has TRBV24-1 and TRBJ2-1, with D maybe TRBD2 (6 bases). The DNA for the CDR3 is TGTGCTCCCGGCGAGACTAGGATCAATGAGCAGTTCTTC. It codes for CAPGETRINEQFF.